This TCR beta chain was recorded in a study of response to subunit inactivated influenza vaccine. TCRdb re-called the RT-PCR reads with MiXCR, one entry per CDR3 protein. Of 530,000 or so distinct CDR3 sequences in the sample, about 12% are singletons; the top ten hold about 10%. Germline V lookup: CDR1 SGHRS, CDR2 YFSETQ. This CDR3 is built from 14 residues. Trimming stripped 4 bases from V and 1 base from J, with 10 bases between. This chain uses TRBV5-1 with TRBJ2-3, with TRBD2 as a possible D gene (6 bases). The source is a man aged 50 to 59 who received an inactivated influenza vaccine. This material consisted of PBMCs from blood, taken on the day of vaccination. CDR3 sequence: CASSDKRGTDTQYF. For the CDR3, the DNA is TGCGCCAGCAGCGATAAGCGGGGCACAGATACGCAGTATTTT.